The 25 T cell receptor beta chains presented below share a single source sample, sequenced in a study of molecular identifiers for immune sequencing clone quantification. TCRdb redid the calling of the PCR reads with MiXCR, one entry per CDR3 protein. The repertoire holds 62,000 or so distinct CDR3 sequences, with about a sixth as singletons. Sequenced sample: naive CD8+ T cells from blood, with Jurkat cell RNA spiked in. As for subset: FACS-sorted CD8+CD4-CCR7+CD45RA+ naive T cells. The receptors were sampled from a human donor in good health. Some libraries in this study had Jurkat cell RNA spiked in.

V gene TRBV12-3 or TRBV12-4 combines with J gene TRBJ2-6; either TRBD1 or TRBD2 may fit D (5 bases each). This CDR3 has 16 amino acids. The V end lost 10 bases, the J end lost 4 bases, and 20 bases lay between the germline ends. CDR3 nucleotides: TGTGCCATCGATACCGGGGCTGGGTTCGGGGCCAACGTCCTGACTTTC. It yields the protein CAIDTGAGFGANVLTF.

This clonotype was detected a few times. J is TRBJ2-1 and V is TRBV11-2, with 8 bases lining up with TRBD2. Germline-derived CDR1 and CDR2 are SGHAT and FQNNGV. The junction had 8 bases not matched to a gene; V was cut back by 7 bases and J by 6 bases. This CDR3 contains 14 residues. The CDR3 DNA is TGTGCCAGCACCGGACGGGAGGGCCTCAATGAGCAGTTCTTC. Its translation: CASTGREGLNEQFF.

This clonotype showed up many times. The chain combines TRBV9 with TRBJ2-3, with 9 nucleotides matching TRBD1. The CDR3 runs to 16 residues. V lost 3 bases, J lost 3 bases, and 8 bases stayed unmatched. Per the germline V gene, CDR1 is SGDLS and CDR2 is YYNGEE. The CDR3 DNA sequence: TGTGCCAGCAGCGAAAGCACAGGGGGCGAGACAGATACGCAGTATTTT. Translation gives CASSESTGGETDTQYF.

With respect to this clonotype: A much more abundant neighbour one base away suggests this may be a read error. The gene calls are TRBV7-9 and TRBJ2-7; 8 bases are a match to TRBD2. Germline V CDR1 and CDR2: SEHNR, FQNEAQ (reference sequence). This CDR3 contains 16 residues. CDR3 sequence: CASSPLGVAGTNERYF. As DNA, the CDR3 is TGTGCCAGCAGCCCCCTAGGGGTAGCGGGAACTAACGAGCGGTACTTC. Drawing the rest from reference TRBV7-9 and TRBJ2-7, the complete variable domain is DTGVSQNPRHKITKRGQNVTFRCDPISEHNRLYWYRQTLGQGPEFLTYFQNEAQLEKSRLLSDRFSAERPKGSFSTLEIQRTEQGDSAMYLCASSPLGVAGTNERYFGPGTRLTVT.

This clonotype was recorded at least ten times. This rearrangement joins TRBV7-6 to TRBJ2-1; no reliable D call. Per germline, CDR1 SGHVS and CDR2 FNYEAQ. The CDR3 is 13 amino acids. The V end was cut by 1 base, the J end by 6 bases, with 7 bases between. The CDR3 loop is CASSLELPNEQFF. CDR3 in DNA: TGTGCCAGCAGCTTAGAACTACCCAATGAGCAGTTCTTC.

This clonotype occurred a few times. A read error may be the cause here, since a much bigger clone is one base away. The chain recombines TRBV4-1 with TRBJ2-7, with a weak D call TRBD1 (6 bases). V gave up 1 base and J gave up 0 bases, with 13 bases separating them. The CDR3 sequence is 16 residues long. Germline lookup yields CDR1 MGHRA and CDR2 YSYEKL. The CDR3 bases are TGCGCCAGCAGCCAAGTTGGGGGCCCCTACTCCTACGAGCAGTACTTC. Translating gives CASSQVGGPYSYEQYF.

This clonotype was observed many times. J is TRBJ2-7 and V is TRBV4-1; tentative D call: TRBD2 (7 bases). The ends were cut back, 1 base at V and 7 bases at J, with 14 bases in the middle. The germline gives CDR1 MGHRA, CDR2 YSYEKL. This CDR3 spans 14 amino acids. CDR3 residues: CASSQGGGAGEQYF. CDR3 DNA sequence: TGCGCCAGCAGCCAAGGGGGGGGGGCAGGGGAGCAGTACTTC.

Turning to this clonotype: A single base separates this from a much larger clone, so it may be a read error. This rearrangement joins TRBV9 to TRBJ2-2; D gene ambiguous. Germline CDR1 is SGDLS and CDR2 is YYNGEE. The CDR3 contains 12 residues. V was shortened by 1 base and J by 7 bases, with 5 bases between the two germline ends. CDR3 amino acids: CASSVKSGELFF. CDR3 bases: TGTGCCAGCAGCGTAAAGAGCGGGGAGCTGTTTTTT.

This clonotype has a count of ten or more. V and J are TRBV7-3 and TRBJ2-3, with 8 bases aligning to TRBD2. CDR1 is SGHTA, CDR2 FQGTGA, per germline. The CDR3 consists of 16 residues. Unmatched junction bases numbered 6, after V lost 4 bases and J lost 0 bases. CDR3 amino acids: CASSSTSGTSTDTQYF. The CDR3 nucleotides are TGTGCCAGCAGCTCTACTAGCGGCACTAGCACAGATACGCAGTATTTT.

This clonotype was seen at least ten times. The gene calls are TRBV20-1 and TRBJ2-1, with 8 bases that match TRBD1. After removal of 6 bases from V and 3 bases from J, the junction contained 7 bases not matched to a gene. The length of the CDR3 is 14 residues. The V gene's germline CDR1 is DFQATT and CDR2 SNEGSKA (reference sequence). The CDR3 loop reads CSASGQVSYNEQFF. The CDR3 DNA follows: TGCAGTGCGTCGGGACAGGTCAGCTACAATGAGCAGTTCTTC.

This clonotype was observed at least ten times. The rearrangement links TRBV11-2 to TRBJ2-2, with 8 bases that match TRBD1. The CDR3 is 17 amino acids. Germline CDR1 is SGHAT and CDR2 is FQNNGV. V lost 3 bases to trimming and J lost 3 bases; unmatched junction nucleotides: 9. This CDR3 reads CASSFPFRGPDTGELFF. CDR3 in DNA: TGTGCCAGCAGCTTCCCATTCAGGGGGCCGGACACCGGGGAGCTGTTTTTT.

In regard to this clonotype: This could be a read error, since a much larger clone is one nucleotide away. The genes are TRBV18 and TRBJ2-7, with TRBD1 identical over 7 bases. CDR3 length: 15 amino acids. Germline V gene data show CDR1 as KGHSH and CDR2 as LQKENI. CDR3: CASSKEQGTYYEQCF. The CDR3 bases are TGTGCCAGCTCAAAGGAACAGGGGACCTACTACGAGCAGTGCTTC. Using reference TRBV18 and TRBJ2-7 for the parts outside the CDR3, the full variable domain is NAGVMQNPRHLVRRRGQEARLRCSPMKGHSHVYWYRQLPEEGLKFMVYLQKENIIDESGMPKERFSAEFPKEGPSILRIQQVVRGDSAAYFCASSKEQGTYYEQCFGPGTRLTVT.

This chain uses TRBV12-3 or TRBV12-4 with TRBJ2-7; D uncertain. V was trimmed by 10 bases and J by 1 base, leaving 11 bases between them. This CDR3 is built from 12 residues. CDR3 region: CATTSKSYEQYF. The CDR3 DNA follows: TGTGCCACCACTTCAAAATCCTACGAGCAGTACTTC.

Concerning this clonotype itself: A much larger clone sits a single nucleotide away, making a read error possible. The chain couples TRBV28 to TRBJ2-2, with D tentatively TRBD2 (6 bases). Germline V CDR1 and CDR2: MDHEN, SYDVKM. The CDR3 runs to 15 residues. CDR3 DNA: TGTGCCAGCAGTCCCCACCATACAGTTACCGGGGGGCTGTTTTTT. Its protein product is CASSPHHTVTGGLFF.

The table lists this clonotype with many counts. The gene calls are TRBV6-5 and TRBJ1-4; tentatively, D is TRBD1 (5 bases). CDR1 is MNHEY and CDR2 is SVGAGI in the germline V gene. The CDR3 runs 15 residues. V was shortened by 0 bases and J by 4 bases, with 9 bases between the two germline ends. The DNA for the CDR3 is TGTGCCAGCAGTTACTCTACAGGTCGTAATGAAAAACTGTTTTTT. Its protein is CASSYSTGRNEKLFF.

Ten or more counts support this clonotype. V is TRBV4-1 and J is TRBJ2-7; D is possibly TRBD1 or TRBD2 (5 bases each). The germline gives CDR1 MGHRA, CDR2 YSYEKL. The CDR3 is 12 amino acids. V lost 0 bases and J lost 12, with 12 bases in between. The CDR3 region has the DNA TGCGCCAGCAGCCAAGATAGTCGGGGCCTGTACTTC. Translation: CASSQDSRGLYF.

The chain carries TRBV27 and TRBJ2-3, with D unclear. V shed 8 bases and J shed 11 bases, with 5 bases lying between them. CDR3 length: 8 amino acids. Germline values: CDR1 MNHEY, CDR2 SMNVEV (reference sequence). CDR3: CASGEQYF. The CDR3 DNA reads as TGTGCCAGCGGGGAGCAGTATTTT.

This clonotype was observed at least ten times. The chain carries TRBV7-9 and TRBJ2-5; D not certain. Per the germline V gene, CDR1 is SEHNR and CDR2 is FQNEAQ (reference sequence). The CDR3 is made up of 13 amino acids. The V gene lost 2 bases and the J gene lost 3 bases, with 7 bases spanning the gap. Here the CDR3 DNA reads TGTGCCAGCAGCTTATCCGATGAAGAGACCCAGTACTTC. Its translation: CASSLSDEETQYF.

This clonotype was seen many times. The chain has TRBV6-4 and TRBJ2-3, with a weak D call TRBD2 (5 bases). There are 15 residues in the CDR3. Germline CDR1 MRHNA, CDR2 SNTAGT. V lost 2 bases to trimming and J lost 0 bases, with 9 bases between them. The CDR3 loop reads CASSDRAVSTDTQYF. The CDR3 bases are TGTGCCAGCAGTGACCGAGCGGTTAGCACAGATACGCAGTATTTT.

There are many counts of this clonotype. The chain couples TRBV13 to TRBJ2-5; TRBD2 agrees at 10 bases. The CDR3 loop spans 15 amino acids. Germline loops: CDR1 PRHDT, CDR2 FYEKMQ (reference sequence). V gave up 2 bases and J gave up 5 bases; unmatched junction bases: 5. The CDR3 here is CASSLKASGSETQYF. CDR3 coding DNA: TGTGCCAGCAGCTTAAAGGCTAGCGGGAGTGAGACCCAGTACTTC.

This clonotype has just a few counts. The V call is TRBV20-1, the J call TRBJ1-2; 12 bases fit TRBD1. The CDR3 totals 16 residues. Losses at the gene ends were 1 base for V and 8 bases for J; bases not matched to a gene: 11. Germline V CDR1 and CDR2: DFQATT, SNEGSKA (reference sequence). DNA of the CDR3: TGCAGTGCTAGAGGAAGTGGGGGACAGGGGGCGCGGGGCTACACCTTC. Protein sequence: CSARGSGGQGARGYTF.

This clonotype showed up many times. The V call is TRBV7-2, the J call TRBJ2-5; 8 bases map to TRBD1. The CDR3 extends over 15 amino acids. Germline assignment: CDR1 SGHTA and CDR2 FQGNSA. Trimming removed 5 bases from V and 2 bases from J; junction bases left unmatched: 7. CDR3 DNA sequence: TGTGCCAGCAGCCCCTGGACAGGGCCTCAAGAGACCCAGTACTTC. As protein: CASSPWTGPQETQYF.

This clonotype was found many times. The V call is TRBV21-1, the J call TRBJ1-5; no check of the table's D call, TRBD1, against the DNA was made. TRBV21-1 is described as a pseudogene. The CDR3 is 18 amino acids. The chain's CDR3 is CASSPGTGSSGSNQPQHF. The DNA for the CDR3 is TGTGCCAGCAGCCCCGGGACAGGCAGCTCCGGGAGCAATCAGCCCCAGCATTTT.

This clonotype came up many times. V and J are TRBV3-1 and TRBJ2-7; D remains unclear. Trimming shortened V by 2 bases and J by 2 bases, and 7 bases separated the two germline ends. CDR3 size: 13 residues. In germline, CDR1 is LGHDT, CDR2 YNNKEL (reference sequence). The CDR3 DNA reads as TGTGCCAGCAGCCAATATATTGCCTACGAGCAGTACTTC. Translation: CASSQYIAYEQYF.

Ten or more counts support this clonotype. The J gene is TRBJ2-7, the V gene TRBV18, with 8 bases lining up with TRBD1. After removal of 3 bases from V and 3 bases from J, the junction contained 7 bases not matched to a gene. This CDR3 is 15 amino acids long. The germline V gene encodes CDR1 KGHSH and CDR2 LQKENI. The CDR3 nucleotides read TGTGCCAGCTCACCGAAGAGACAGGGGCTCTACGAGCAGTACTTC. Translated: CASSPKRQGLYEQYF.